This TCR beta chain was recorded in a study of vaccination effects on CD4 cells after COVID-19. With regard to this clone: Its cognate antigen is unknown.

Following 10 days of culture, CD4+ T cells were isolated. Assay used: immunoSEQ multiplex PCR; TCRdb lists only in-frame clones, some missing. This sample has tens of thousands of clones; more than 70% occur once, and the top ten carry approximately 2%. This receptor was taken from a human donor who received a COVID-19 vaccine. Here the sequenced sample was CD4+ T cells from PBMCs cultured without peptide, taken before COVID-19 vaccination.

The CDR3 protein is CASSAYTGAGETQYF. The CDR3 coding sequence is TGTGCCAGCAGCGCTTACACGGGGGCGGGGGAGACCCAGTACTTC. The chain links TRBV9 to TRBJ2-5; the D call may be TRBD1 or TRBD2 (6 bases each). The germline gives CDR1 SGDLS, CDR2 YYNGEE. This CDR3 has 15 residues. V lost 3 bases to trimming and J lost 5 bases, with 17 bases between them.